This TCR beta chain appears in the sequencing data of a study of beta chain features in type 1 diabetes. Study-level findings and limits: Type 1 diabetes patients had moderately but significantly shorter TCRB CDR3s in all four CD4+ subsets.

Expressed TCRB transcripts got sequenced, as all isolated RNA was reverse transcribed. Sequenced by immunoSEQ multiplex PCR; TCRdb stores in-frame clones only, minus some. The sample lists 640,000 or so clones; about an eighth were seen once. This CDR3 has 14 amino acids. V dropped 3 bases and J dropped 3 bases, with 11 bases sitting between them. CDR1 is SGHRS, CDR2 YFSETQ, per germline. Turning to this clone: Its antigen is currently unknown.

This chain joins TRBV5-1 and TRBJ2-3; D possibly corresponds to TRBD2 (5 bases). The sequenced sample was naive CD4+ T cells from blood. The TCR comes from a man aged 18 to 29 with type 1 diabetes. CDR3 sequence reads: CASSSGGQTDTQYF. CDR3 bases: TGCGCCAGCAGCTCTGGAGGCCAGACAGATACGCAGTATTTT. The full variable domain, rest sourced from reference TRBV5-1 and TRBJ2-3, is KAGVTQTPRYLIKTRGQQVTLSCSPISGHRSVSWYQQTPGQGLQFLFEYFSETQRNKGNFPGRFSGRQFSNSRSEMNVSTLELGDSALYLCASSSGGQTDTQYFGPGTRLTVL.